The rows below give T cell receptor beta chains drawn from one sample of a study of CD8 T cells in ankylosing spondylitis. Each CDR3 protein is one row after TCRdb ran MiXCR on the 5' RACE reads. The table includes roughly 440,000 distinct CDR3 sequences, 15% to 20% detected once. Material: blood, either unsorted or a sorted T cell fraction (not recorded which). These receptors were obtained from a male donor with ankylosing spondylitis. The CDR3 runs from the conserved cysteine through the conserved F or W. A D gene is named only where the DNA matches it firmly. A clone size is listed for some rows: how often the clone was seen (once, few, many), or a class if it is expanded.

j_gene	v_gene	abundance	d_gene	len	CDR3aa	CDR3nt
TRBJ2-1	TRBV7-2	many	.	14	CASRPGESYNEQFF	TGTGCCAGCAGACCGGGAGAGTCCTACAATGAGCAGTTCTTC
TRBJ2-1	TRBV7-2	few	.	13	CASSARSGSEQFF	TGTGCCAGCAGCGCCCGGAGCGGTAGTGAGCAGTTCTTC
TRBJ2-1	TRBV11-3	few	TRBD2	17	CASSLDLASGSNDEQFF	TGTGCCAGCAGCTTAGATCTGGCTAGCGGGAGTAATGATGAGCAGTTCTTC
TRBJ2-3	TRBV7-2	few	.	15	CASSSPHPNADTQYF	TGTGCCAGCAGCTCCCCTCACCCTAACGCAGATACGCAGTATTTT
TRBJ2-3	TRBV12-5	few	.	15	CASVLGTRDTDTQYF	TGTGCTAGTGTTTTGGGGACAAGAGACACAGATACGCAGTATTTT
TRBJ2-2	TRBV5-1	.	.	16	CASSSRTGVNTGELFF	TGCGCCAGCAGCTCCCGGACGGGGGTGAACACCGGGGAGCTGTTTTTT
TRBJ2-5	TRBV5-1	few	.	15	CASSGGQSRKETQYF	TGCGCCAGCAGCGGAGGACAATCTAGAAAAGAGACCCAGTACTTC
TRBJ1-6	TRBV12-3/TRBV12-4	few	.	14	CASRLSRDNSPLHF	TGTGCCAGCAGACTATCTCGGGACAATTCACCCCTCCACTTT
TRBJ2-5	TRBV4-2	.	.	15	CASSQEGGRRETQYF	TGTGCCAGCAGCCAAGAAGGGGGGCGGCGAGAGACCCAGTACTTC
TRBJ1-3	TRBV7-8	.	.	14	CASSLTGFGNTIYF	TGTGCCAGCAGCTTAACGGGTTTCGGAAACACCATATATTTT
TRBJ2-7	TRBV30	few	TRBD2	13	CAWTESGRGEQYF	TGTGCCTGGACCGAGAGCGGGAGAGGCGAGCAGTACTTC
TRBJ2-5	TRBV20-1	few	.	13	CSAADRLQETQYF	TGCAGTGCTGCGGACAGACTCCAAGAGACCCAGTACTTC
TRBJ1-6	TRBV20-1	.	.	13	CSARGRDNSPLHF	TGCAGTGCTAGAGGACGGGATAATTCACCCCTCCACTTT
TRBJ2-1	TRBV27	.	.	11	CASSSRDEQFF	TGTGCCAGCTCTAGCAGGGATGAGCAGTTCTTC
TRBJ2-7	TRBV12-3/TRBV12-4	.	.	14	CASTHYSSSYEQYF	TGTGCCAGCACTCACTACTCGAGCTCCTACGAGCAGTACTTC
TRBJ2-7	TRBV10-3	many	.	14	CAISESGGVGEQYF	TGTGCCATCAGTGAGTCGGGTGGAGTAGGGGAGCAGTACTTC
TRBJ2-1	TRBV5-1	many	TRBD2	15	CASSLGTSGRNEQFF	TGCGCCAGCAGCCTCGGGACTAGCGGGCGCAATGAGCAGTTCTTC
TRBJ2-6	TRBV11-3	few	.	16	CASSRSGNSGANVLTF	TGTGCCAGCAGTCGTTCAGGAAACTCTGGGGCCAACGTCCTGACTTTC
TRBJ2-1	TRBV24-1	few	TRBD1	15	CATSDPGTGPNEQFF	TGTGCCACCAGTGACCCCGGGACAGGACCAAATGAGCAGTTCTTC
TRBJ1-5	TRBV20-1	.	TRBD1	15	CSARDPTGVYQPQHF	TGCAGTGCTAGAGATCCCACAGGGGTCTATCAGCCCCAGCATTTT
TRBJ1-3	TRBV12-3/TRBV12-4	few	TRBD1	15	CASSPNRGQGNTIYF	TGTGCCAGCAGTCCTAACAGGGGGCAAGGAAACACCATATATTTT
TRBJ2-1	TRBV10-3	few	.	16	CAISEAGASSYNEQFF	TGTGCCATCAGTGAGGCAGGGGCGAGCTCCTACAATGAGCAGTTCTTC
TRBJ1-3	TRBV11-2	few	TRBD1	16	CASSPVQGASGNTIYF	TGTGCCAGCAGCCCAGTACAGGGGGCCTCTGGAAACACCATATATTTT
TRBJ2-2	TRBV5-1	few	.	13	CASSSLASGELFF	TGCGCCAGCAGCTCCCTAGCCTCCGGGGAGCTGTTTTTT
TRBJ2-7	TRBV5-4	once	.	13	CASSLGYNYEQYF	TGTGCCAGCAGCTTGGGCTACAACTACGAGCAGTACTTC
TRBJ2-7	TRBV4-3	.	TRBD1	15	CASSQSGQGSYEQYF	TGCGCCAGCAGCCAGTCGGGACAGGGGTCCTACGAGCAGTACTTC
TRBJ1-2	TRBV2	few	TRBD1	15	CASSVGDRGRNGYTF	TGTGCCAGCAGTGTCGGGGACAGGGGGCGGAATGGCTACACCTTC
TRBJ1-1	TRBV6-1	.	TRBD1	14	CASSTLQGGTEAFF	TGTGCCAGCAGTACCTTACAGGGGGGCACTGAAGCTTTCTTT